The 30 T cell receptor beta chains presented below share a single source sample, sequenced in a study of T cells in Graves' hyperthyroidism and ophthalmopathy. The investigators amplified TCR beta CDR3 regions from RNA transcripts. The HTBI primer set served for first-round RT-PCR of the TCR CDR3. TCRdb independently ran MiXCR on the multiplex PCR reads; one entry per CDR3 protein. The repertoire holds about 540,000 distinct CDR3 sequences, with about half as singletons. Source material: peripheral blood or thyroid tissue (not recorded which). These TCRs come from a woman aged 18-29 years with Graves' hyperthyroidism.

This clonotype appeared a few times. The CDR3 here is CASSSSGTGNTEAFF. DNA for the CDR3: TGTGCCAGCAGCTCTTCCGGGACAGGCAACACTGAAGCTTTCTTT. The chain employs TRBV7-4 and TRBJ1-1; 8 bases line up with TRBD1. The CDR3 covers 15 residues. Germline V lookup: CDR1 SGHVT, CDR2 SQSDAQ. Trimming removed 4 bases from V and 2 bases from J; junction bases left unmatched: 6.

In its sample, this clonotype was seen a few times. The V and J genes are TRBV4-1 and TRBJ1-2; TRBD1 aligns across 9 bases. CDR3 length: 14 amino acids. Germline V gene sequence: CDR1 MGHRA, CDR2 YSYEKL. Losses at the gene ends were 3 bases for V and 5 bases for J; bases not matched to a gene: 4. The CDR3 sequence: CASSQTGQGYGYTF. CDR3 coding DNA: TGCGCCAGCAGCCAGACAGGACAGGGGTATGGCTACACCTTC.

This clonotype was detected only a few times. The chain carries TRBV5-1 and TRBJ1-1; tentative D call: TRBD1 (5 bases). The CDR3 consists of 14 residues. With 0 bases removed from V and 4 bases from J, the gap between germline ends came to 10 bases. From germline, CDR1 is SGHRS and CDR2 YFSETQ. In DNA form, the CDR3 reads TGCGCCAGCAGCTTGGGGCGGAGGGGCACTGAAGCTTTCTTT. Translating it yields CASSLGRRGTEAFF.

The genes are TRBV5-8 and TRBJ1-2; a weak D match, TRBD1 (5 bases). V gave up 4 bases and J gave up 4 bases, with 17 bases separating them. This CDR3 is built from 15 residues. CDR1 is SGHTS and CDR2 is YDEGEE in the germline V gene. The CDR3 bases are TGTGCCAGCAGCCTGGATGGGGGGGTAGCCTATGGCTACACCTTC. Its translation: CASSLDGGVAYGYTF. Variable domain in full (rest from reference TRBV5-8 and TRBJ1-2): EAGVTQSPTHLIKTRGQQATLRCSPISGHTSVYWYQQALGLGLQFLLWYDEGEERNRGNFPPRFSGRQFPNYSSELNVNALELEDSALYLCASSLDGGVAYGYTFGSGTRLTVV.

The chain has TRBV20-1 and TRBJ2-7; 7 nucleotides line up with TRBD2. Germline loops: CDR1 DFQATT, CDR2 SNEGSKA (reference sequence). CDR3 length equals 10 residues. The CDR3 loop is CSGGSYEQYF. In nucleotides, the CDR3 is TGCAGCGGGGGGTCCTACGAGCAGTACTTC.

This clonotype turned up a few times. The chain couples TRBV2 to TRBJ2-2; D uncertain. The germline CDR1 and CDR2 sequences are SNHLY and FYNNEI. This CDR3 region has 12 residues. V dropped 10 bases and J dropped 2 bases, with 8 bases sitting between them. CDR3 in amino acids: CATIENTGELFF. The CDR3 region has the DNA TGTGCCACAATCGAAAACACCGGGGAGCTGTTTTTT.

On this clonotype: In this CDR3 the conserved last residue, phenylalanine or tryptophan, is missing, so a read error is likely. The limits of the CDR3 on the DNA are not certain, so only TCRdb's listed CDR3 is given. The CDR3 spells CSVELPWSA. This sequence joins TRBV29-1 and TRBJ1-3. The CDR3 adds up to 9 amino acids, both ends counted. The germline V gene encodes CDR1 SQVTM and CDR2 ANQGSEA.

As DNA, the CDR3 is TGTGCCACCCAGGGCATGGGCTCCTACGAGCAGTACTTC. Translation gives CATQGMGSYEQYF. V gene TRBV15 combines with J gene TRBJ2-7; possible D gene TRBD1, 5 bases. The germline CDR1 and CDR2 sequences are LNHNV and YYDKDF (reference sequence). V lost 8 bases and J lost 0, with 11 bases in between. This CDR3 comprises 13 residues.

The V and J genes are TRBV7-9 and TRBJ2-7; D may be TRBD2 (5 bases). This CDR3 has 11 amino acids. Trimming pared 10 bases from V and 5 bases from J, leaving 12 bases between. The germline CDR1 and CDR2 sequences are SEHNR and FQNEAQ (reference sequence). CDR3 amino acids: CATRGSDEQYF. CDR3 coding DNA: TGTGCCACCCGTGGGAGCGACGAGCAGTACTTC.

Only a few counts were recorded for this clonotype. The chain couples TRBV6-5 to TRBJ2-7, with D uncertain. The CDR3 covers 12 residues. V was trimmed by 6 bases and J by 2 bases, leaving 8 bases between them. Germline V gene sequence: CDR1 MNHEY, CDR2 SVGAGI. The CDR3 protein is CASSQHAYEQYF. The CDR3 region has the DNA TGTGCCAGCAGCCAACATGCCTACGAGCAGTACTTC.

This clonotype has only a few counts. Possible read error: a much larger clone is one base away. The chain's CDR3 is CASSRTANEKLFF. CDR3 nucleotide sequence: TGTGCCAGCAGCCGGACAGCTAATGAAAAACTGTTTTTT. The chain has TRBV6-6 and TRBJ1-4; D is perhaps TRBD1 (6 bases). Germline loops: CDR1 MNHNY, CDR2 SVGAGI (reference sequence). This CDR3 contains 13 residues. Trimming pared 6 bases from V and 3 bases from J, leaving 8 bases between.

Note on this clonotype: The junction and the germline gene differ at one end; a read error may be behind it. This chain joins TRBV7-2 and TRBJ2-2; the match to TRBD1 covers 10 bases. Germline V gives CDR1 SGHTA, CDR2 FQGNSA. This CDR3 has 14 amino acids. The CDR3 loop is CASSPGQGSGELFF. The CDR3, as DNA: TGCGCCAGCAGCCCGGGACAGGGGAGCGGGGAGCTGTTTTTT.

The table lists this clonotype with many counts. The chain couples TRBV20-1 to TRBJ2-5, with a possible D match to TRBD2 (5 bases). CDR1 and CDR2 (germline): DFQATT, SNEGSKA (reference sequence). CDR3 size: 12 residues. Trimming stripped 3 bases from V and 1 base from J, with 6 bases between. CDR3 amino acids: CSASEGQETQYF. In DNA, the CDR3 is TGCAGTGCTAGTGAGGGCCAAGAGACCCAGTACTTC.

Worth noting for this clonotype: A much larger clone is a single base away; this may be a read error. V usage is TRBV19 and J usage is TRBJ1-2; the match to TRBD1 covers 7 bases. Germline loops: CDR1 LNHDA, CDR2 SQIVND (reference sequence). CDR3 length equals 13 residues. The V gene end was trimmed by 5 bases and the J gene end by 4 bases; junction bases not matched to a gene: 4. The DNA for the CDR3 is TGTGCCAGTAGTTTCGACAGGGTCTATGGCTACACCTTC. Protein product: CASSFDRVYGYTF.

The V gene is TRBV7-2, the J gene TRBJ1-6; the D is unclear. The CDR3 has 14 residues. In germline, CDR1 is SGHTA, CDR2 FQGNSA. Trimming pared 3 bases from V and 6 bases from J, leaving 9 bases between. CDR3: CASSLRQFNSPLHF. Here the CDR3 DNA reads TGTGCCAGCAGCTTGCGCCAGTTTAATTCACCCCTCCACTTT.

This clonotype occurred many times. V and J are TRBV6-1 and TRBJ2-7; 9 nucleotides agree with TRBD2. The CDR3 runs to 13 residues. Germline CDR1 reads MNHNS; CDR2 reads SASEGT. Trimming removed 8 bases from V and 3 bases from J; junction bases left unmatched: 5. DNA of the CDR3: TGTGCCAGCGGCCTAGCGGGGTACTACGAGCAGTACTTC. It translates to CASGLAGYYEQYF.

The V gene is TRBV29-1, the J gene TRBJ2-7; 9 positions match TRBD1. The CDR3 runs to 13 residues. The germline CDR1 and CDR2 sequences are SQVTM and ANQGSEA. The CDR3 loop reads CSAATGGWYEQYF. In nucleotides, the CDR3 is TGCAGTGCCGCGACAGGGGGGTGGTACGAGCAGTACTTC.

The V gene is TRBV6-5, the J gene TRBJ2-7; 9 positions match TRBD1. There are 15 residues in the CDR3. V was pared by 3 bases and J by 6 bases, with 9 bases of the junction left unmatched. Germline V gives CDR1 MNHEY, CDR2 SVGAGI. The CDR3 loop reads CASSYYRTGDFEQYF. CDR3 coding DNA: TGTGCCAGCAGTTATTACCGGACAGGGGACTTCGAGCAGTACTTC.

This chain uses TRBV2 with TRBJ2-7, with D possibly matching TRBD2 (6 bases). The ends were cut back, 5 bases at V and 7 bases at J, with 9 bases in the middle. The CDR3 totals 11 residues. Germline CDR1 reads SNHLY; CDR2 reads FYNNEI. CDR3 amino acids: CASSPAGEQYF. CDR3 coding DNA: TGTGCCAGCAGTCCCGCGGGGGAGCAGTACTTC.

This sequence joins TRBV7-2 and TRBJ2-5; TRBD1 matches 8 bases. The CDR3 covers 16 residues. Germline CDR1 reads SGHTA; CDR2 reads FQGNSA. J lost 2 bases, V lost 0 bases, and 5 bases had no gene match. CDR3 sequence reads: CASSLADRDRQETQYF. The CDR3 DNA is TGTGCCAGCAGCTTAGCAGACAGGGACAGGCAAGAGACCCAGTACTTC.

The rearrangement uses TRBV29-1 and TRBJ1-1; D is unclear. The V end lost 3 bases, the J end lost 1 base, and 9 bases lay between the germline ends. Germline CDR1 and CDR2: SQVTM and ANQGSEA. The CDR3 contains 13 residues. CDR3 DNA sequence: TGCAGCGTTGAGATTAGACGGAACACTGAAGCTTTCTTT. This translates into CSVEIRRNTEAFF.

This clonotype was seen a few times. The gene calls are TRBV2 and TRBJ1-4; TRBD1 agrees at 9 bases. The CDR3 runs to 15 residues. V lost 7 bases and J lost 0; bases outside the gene matches: 3. Germline-derived CDR1 and CDR2 are SNHLY and FYNNEI. The CDR3 region is CASKGQGTTNEKLFF. For the CDR3, the DNA is TGTGCCAGCAAGGGACAGGGAACAACTAATGAAAAACTGTTTTTT.

This chain joins TRBV24-1 and TRBJ2-5; 7 bases match TRBD1. The CDR3 has 16 residues. With 5 bases clipped from V and 5 bases from J, the junction kept 13 bases outside the gene matches. CDR1 KGHDR and CDR2 SFDVKD come from the germline V gene. CDR3 amino acids: CATSGWDNRGGETQYF. For the CDR3, the DNA is TGTGCCACCAGTGGATGGGACAACAGGGGCGGGGAGACCCAGTACTTC.

V is TRBV5-1 and J is TRBJ1-1; tentative D call: TRBD1 (6 bases). CDR1 and CDR2 from the germline V gene are SGHRS and YFSETQ. Trimming pared 7 bases from V and 0 bases from J, leaving 13 bases between. The CDR3 length is 14 residues. CDR3: CASDSGTLNTEAFF. Written as DNA, the CDR3 is TGCGCCAGCGATTCGGGGACACTGAACACTGAAGCTTTCTTT. The complete variable domain, with remaining parts taken from reference TRBV5-1 and TRBJ1-1, reads KAGVTQTPRYLIKTRGQQVTLSCSPISGHRSVSWYQQTPGQGLQFLFEYFSETQRNKGNFPGRFSGRQFSNSRSEMNVSTLELGDSALYLCASDSGTLNTEAFFGQGTRLTVV.

Concerning this clonotype: It may be a read error: a sequence one base away is much more abundant. The CDR3 DNA reads TGCGCCAGCGGCTTGGGCGTTAGCTCTGGGGCCAACGTCCTGACTTTC. Its translation is CASGLGVSSGANVLTF. The genes are TRBV5-1 and TRBJ2-6; unclear D gene. This CDR3 has 16 residues. Germline CDR1 SGHRS, CDR2 YFSETQ.

This clonotype has a handful of counts. V is TRBV24-1 and J is TRBJ1-5; D might be TRBD1 (5 bases). This CDR3 is 13 amino acids long. Germline V lookup: CDR1 KGHDR, CDR2 SFDVKD. The germline V and J ends were trimmed by 6 bases and 0 bases, with 5 bases remaining between them. CDR3 DNA: TGTGCCACCAGTCAGGGTAGCAATCAGCCCCAGCATTTT. Protein sequence: CATSQGSNQPQHF.

This clonotype was picked up a small number of times. The chain recombines TRBV29-1 with TRBJ2-5; TRBD1 agrees at 9 bases. The trim removed 7 bases at V and 7 bases at J, leaving 13 bases unmatched. CDR3 length: 14 amino acids. CDR1 and CDR2 (germline): SQVTM, ANQGSEA. This CDR3 is CSGLYRGLAGTQYF. CDR3 coding DNA: TGCAGCGGCCTGTACAGGGGGCTTGCGGGGACCCAGTACTTC.

The rearrangement links TRBV19 to TRBJ1-4, with unresolved D. Germline lookup yields CDR1 LNHDA and CDR2 SQIVND (reference sequence). The CDR3 runs 14 residues. Trimming pared 7 bases from V and 0 bases from J, leaving 9 bases between. CDR3 bases: TGTGCCAGTAAGCGCGGTGCAACTAATGAAAAACTGTTTTTT. Encoded protein: CASKRGATNEKLFF.

The chain uses TRBV15 and TRBJ1-4; 10 nucleotides agree with TRBD1. The CDR3 runs 16 residues. The V gene's germline CDR1 is LNHNV and CDR2 YYDKDF (reference sequence). The junction had 11 bases not matched to a gene; V was cut back by 5 bases and J by 8 bases. The CDR3 coding sequence is TGTGCCACCAGCTTTAGCGCCGGACAGGGGGGGGAAAAACTGTTTTTT. Translated: CATSFSAGQGGEKLFF.

This clonotype was counted only a few times. The chain joins TRBV12-3 or TRBV12-4 to TRBJ1-5, with D possibly matching TRBD1 (6 bases). V lost 4 bases, J lost 6 bases, and 10 bases lay in between. CDR3 length: 13 amino acids. CDR3 coding DNA: TGTGCCAGCAGTTGGGGGGCGGGTCAGCCCCAGCATTTT. It is translated as CASSWGAGQPQHF.